This paragraph covers one T cell receptor (beta chain) sequence. With 9 bases clipped from V and 4 bases from J, the junction kept 4 bases outside the gene matches. Germline CDR1 reads SNHLY; CDR2 reads FYNNEI. CDR3 length: 12 amino acids. This sample stems from a study of CD8 T cells in Susac syndrome. The T cells that were sequenced for TCR beta were CD8+ and CD4+ cells from blood. It was with random hexamers that 0.5 to 1 ug RNA was reverse transcribed. It was immunoSEQ multiplex PCR that amplified TCR beta CDR3 across 54 Vbeta and 13 Jbeta. TCRdb re-called the immunoSEQ multiplex PCR reads through MiXCR, storing one row per CDR3 protein. The top ten hold less than 0.08% of the sample, which has 300,000 to 350,000 distinct CDR3 sequences, about 91% seen once.

Material: CD4+ T cells from PBMCs. The receptor comes from a human donor with multiple sclerosis. The rearrangement links TRBV2 to TRBJ2-7, with TRBD1 identical over 9 bases. In nucleotides, the CDR3 is TGTGCCAGAGGACAGGGGCGGTACGAGCAGTACTTC. Translating gives CARGQGRYEQYF.